This T cell receptor beta chain was identified during a study of T cell responses to AZD1222 COVID-19 vaccine. The CDR3 runs 14 residues. Germline CDR1 KGHSH, CDR2 LQKENI. Trimming took 5 bases from V and 0 from J, leaving 11 bases between them. Sequencing used immunoSEQ multiplex PCR; TCRdb keeps in-frame clones, though not all of them. The table lists about 180,000 clones, over 85% of them singletons, with about 1% in the top ten. Sequencing used peripheral blood, obtained 28 days after the second dose of the MenACWY control vaccine. This clonotype was sampled from an adult who received the MenACWY meningococcal vaccine as a control. This chain joins TRBV18 and TRBJ2-7; either TRBD1 or TRBD2 may fit D (5 bases each). The chain's CDR3 is CASSGTGTSYEQYF. CDR3 sequence (DNA): TGTGCCAGCTCAGGGACCGGGACCTCCTACGAGCAGTACTTC.